This T cell receptor (beta chain) appears in the sequencing data of a study of early T cells in non-severe SARS-CoV-2 infection. Turning to the study itself: The chains were unpaired, and the sequenced material was bulk RNA from unsorted whole blood.

Points from the study as a whole: CD4 and private specificities were missed by VDJdb matching, which favored anti-spike CD8 responses.

V dropped 10 bases and J dropped 3 bases, with 15 bases sitting between them. This CDR3 spans 13 amino acids. A note on this clonotype: What it binds is not known.

Unique molecular identifiers were attached to individual cDNA molecules. MiXCR, run by TCRdb on the 5' RACE reads, gives a single entry per CDR3 protein. This table holds around 46,000 distinct CDR3 sequences, 5% to 5.5% found once. The chain links TRBV12-3 or TRBV12-4 to TRBJ1-1, with D tentatively TRBD1 (6 bases). The sequencing here drew on whole blood, taken at baseline. The receptor's source is an adult who was a healthcare worker with PCR-confirmed SARS-CoV-2 infection or an uninfected control (not recorded which). CDR3 in DNA: TGTGCCACGAGGGGGGACGGGTACACTGAAGCTTTCTTT. Amino acids: CATRGDGYTEAFF.